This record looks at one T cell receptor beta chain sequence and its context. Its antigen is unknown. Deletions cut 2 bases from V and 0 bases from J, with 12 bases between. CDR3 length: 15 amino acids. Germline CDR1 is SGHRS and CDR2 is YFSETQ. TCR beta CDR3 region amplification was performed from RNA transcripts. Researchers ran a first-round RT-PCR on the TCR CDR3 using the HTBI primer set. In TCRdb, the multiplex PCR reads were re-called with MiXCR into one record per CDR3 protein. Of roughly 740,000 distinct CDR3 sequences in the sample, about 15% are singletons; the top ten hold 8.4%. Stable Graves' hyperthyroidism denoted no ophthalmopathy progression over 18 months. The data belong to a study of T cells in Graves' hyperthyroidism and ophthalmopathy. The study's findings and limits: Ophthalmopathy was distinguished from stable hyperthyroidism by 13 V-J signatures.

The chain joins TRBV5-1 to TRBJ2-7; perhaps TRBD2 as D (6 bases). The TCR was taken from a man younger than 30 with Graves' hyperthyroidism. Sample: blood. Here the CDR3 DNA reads TGCGCCAGCAGCTTCGTCGCCGGGAGCTCCTACGAGCAGTACTTC. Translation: CASSFVAGSSYEQYF.